These T cell receptor beta chains were read from a single sample in a study of cytomegalovirus exposure and HLA in healthy donors. Assay: immunoSEQ multiplex PCR; the TCRdb copy retains only in-frame clones and omits some. The sample consists of some 250,000 clones, nearly 90% of them appearing once. Input material: PBMCs. The receptors here all came from a woman aged 18-35 years in good health and CMV-seronegative. Each CDR3 is given with its conserved first and last residue. Each record gives: V gene, J gene, CDR3 protein.

v_call: TRBV10-1; j_call: TRBJ1-1; cdr3_aa: CASSRGTEAFF
v_call: TRBV6-5; j_call: TRBJ1-2; cdr3_aa: CASSHRTGRNYGYTF
v_call: TRBV28; j_call: TRBJ1-5; cdr3_aa: CASTVGGSLARHQPQHF
v_call: TRBV6-1; j_call: TRBJ2-3; cdr3_aa: CASSPHRGKGDTQYF
v_call: TRBV4-2; j_call: TRBJ1-2; cdr3_aa: CASSQDSPQNYGYTF
v_call: TRBV29-1; j_call: TRBJ2-1; cdr3_aa: CSVVQGFTYNEQFF
v_call: TRBV18; j_call: TRBJ2-7; cdr3_aa: CASSGDYPIYEQYF
v_call: TRBV19; j_call: TRBJ2-5; cdr3_aa: CASSLQGGRETQYF
v_call: TRBV4-1; j_call: TRBJ1-2; cdr3_aa: CASSRRTAVSGYTF
v_call: TRBV4-3; j_call: TRBJ1-6; cdr3_aa: CASSGRPGTGGGSPLHF
v_call: TRBV2; j_call: TRBJ1-1; cdr3_aa: CATTSGGNTEAFF
v_call: TRBV27; j_call: TRBJ1-1; cdr3_aa: CASSLREAANTEAFF
v_call: TRBV4-3; j_call: TRBJ2-1; cdr3_aa: CASSREDRGGYNEQFF
v_call: TRBV28; j_call: TRBJ1-1; cdr3_aa: CASSHRWGGAMNTEAFF
v_call: TRBV28; j_call: TRBJ1-4; cdr3_aa: CASSLPQRNEKLFF
v_call: TRBV27; j_call: TRBJ2-1; cdr3_aa: CANSLRGRNEQFF
v_call: TRBV5-6; j_call: TRBJ1-5; cdr3_aa: CASSLAGGFLQPQHF
v_call: TRBV7-9; j_call: TRBJ1-5; cdr3_aa: CASSPTGWSNQPQHF
v_call: TRBV5-1; j_call: TRBJ1-3; cdr3_aa: CASSWGGVVAGNTIYF
v_call: TRBV28; j_call: TRBJ1-6; cdr3_aa: CASSWELNSPLHF
v_call: TRBV7-9; j_call: TRBJ2-1; cdr3_aa: CASSLGPEQFF
v_call: TRBV11-2; j_call: TRBJ2-1; cdr3_aa: CASSWGQGNEQFF
v_call: TRBV29-1; j_call: TRBJ1-2; cdr3_aa: CSVEFTGRYGYTF
v_call: TRBV27; j_call: TRBJ2-1; cdr3_aa: CASSPLDDRYNEQFF
v_call: TRBV27; j_call: TRBJ2-7; cdr3_aa: CASSFTGGPYEQYF
v_call: TRBV27; j_call: TRBJ2-5; cdr3_aa: CASTRTGVSGYQETQYF
v_call: TRBV7-9; j_call: TRBJ1-2; cdr3_aa: CASSFPGDRNYGYTF
v_call: TRBV7-2; j_call: TRBJ1-2; cdr3_aa: CASSSTGLGYTF
v_call: TRBV29-1; j_call: TRBJ2-2; cdr3_aa: CSVEGLPGAVTGELFF
v_call: TRBV11-2; j_call: TRBJ2-7; cdr3_aa: CASSPGLAIHYEQYF
v_call: TRBV6-5; j_call: TRBJ1-2; cdr3_aa: CASSYEQGTYGYTF
v_call: TRBV27; j_call: TRBJ1-1; cdr3_aa: CASSLSYPRRAFF
v_call: TRBV18; j_call: TRBJ2-3; cdr3_aa: CASSRVGQGTDTQYF
v_call: TRBV2; j_call: TRBJ1-2; cdr3_aa: CARDGGGYTF
v_call: TRBV7-9; j_call: TRBJ2-7; cdr3_aa: CASSLEAGGDSFGEQYF
v_call: TRBV2; j_call: TRBJ1-4; cdr3_aa: CASIRQDEKLFF
v_call: TRBV10-2; j_call: TRBJ2-3; cdr3_aa: CASSEIIAGYTDTQYF
v_call: TRBV28; j_call: TRBJ2-7; cdr3_aa: CASSLFGRDEQYF
v_call: TRBV7-2; j_call: TRBJ2-5; cdr3_aa: CASRMGLAGAQETQYF
v_call: TRBV5-1; j_call: TRBJ2-3; cdr3_aa: CASSPGTSGPIYTQYF
v_call: TRBV28; j_call: TRBJ2-7; cdr3_aa: CASNTGGFSYEQYF
v_call: TRBV9; j_call: TRBJ2-2; cdr3_aa: CASSVLRDTGELFF
v_call: TRBV5-4; j_call: TRBJ2-5; cdr3_aa: CASSLDTSGVQETQYF
v_call: TRBV28; j_call: TRBJ1-1; cdr3_aa: CASSTVWAGARTEAFF
v_call: TRBV2; j_call: TRBJ2-4; cdr3_aa: CASSPGVSQGNIQYF
v_call: TRBV2; j_call: TRBJ1-3; cdr3_aa: CASTNRGSGNTIYF
v_call: TRBV5-1; j_call: TRBJ2-2; cdr3_aa: CASSSQDLANTGELFF
v_call: TRBV25-1; j_call: TRBJ1-2; cdr3_aa: CANHPANYGYTF
v_call: TRBV10-3; j_call: TRBJ1-6; cdr3_aa: CAISDLVGVYNSPLHF
v_call: TRBV4-3; j_call: TRBJ1-6; cdr3_aa: CASEPGQGMAPLHF
v_call: TRBV5-6; j_call: TRBJ1-2; cdr3_aa: CASRISDLRGGYTF
v_call: TRBV7-9; j_call: TRBJ1-1; cdr3_aa: CASSSRDTEAFF
v_call: TRBV6-5; j_call: TRBJ2-7; cdr3_aa: CASNQGYEQYF
v_call: TRBV4-3; j_call: TRBJ1-2; cdr3_aa: CASSPNLASNYGYTF